Each of the 14 T cell receptor beta chains below was sequenced from the same sample in a study of T cells in Graves' hyperthyroidism and ophthalmopathy. Researchers amplified the TCR beta CDR3 regions from RNA transcripts. The study used the HTBI primer set for a first-round RT-PCR of the TCR CDR3. TCRdb passed the multiplex PCR reads through MiXCR, listing each CDR3 protein once. Counted here are roughly 500,000 distinct CDR3 sequences, around 46% occurring once; the ten biggest clones make up around 20%. The sample was peripheral blood or thyroid tissue (not recorded which). The receptor set was obtained from an adult woman with Graves' disease, either hyperthyroidism or ophthalmopathy (not recorded which).

The V and J genes are TRBV12-3 or TRBV12-4 and TRBJ2-5, with 8 bases lining up with TRBD1. J was trimmed by 9 bases and V by 6 bases; bases with no gene match: 9. The CDR3 sequence is 13 residues long. CDR3 region: CASSGTGNQPQYF. CDR3 bases: TGTGCCAGCAGCGGGACAGGCAATCAGCCCCAGTACTTC.

The table lists this clonotype with many counts. The chain is built from TRBV20-1 and TRBJ2-5; D unresolved. Deletions cut 2 bases from V and 4 bases from J, with 2 bases between. The CDR3 contains 10 residues. Germline CDR1 and CDR2: DFQATT and SNEGSKA (reference sequence). In DNA form, the CDR3 reads TGCAGTGCTAGAATAGAGACCCAGTACTTC. Protein sequence: CSARIETQYF.

This clonotype was seen many times. The chain combines TRBV24-1 with TRBJ2-2; D is unclear. This CDR3 has 13 amino acids. V lost 5 bases to trimming and J lost 6 bases, with 9 bases between them. Germline CDR1 reads KGHDR; CDR2 reads SFDVKD. The CDR3: CATSAPSPGELFF. The CDR3 DNA is TGTGCCACCAGTGCCCCTTCCCCCGGGGAGCTGTTTTTT.

Points on this clonotype: At one boundary the junction diverges from the germline segment, which might be a read error. The chain employs TRBV7-3 and TRBJ2-2; 9 bases agree with TRBD1. The CDR3 is 16 residues long. Looked up from germline, CDR1 is SGHTA and CDR2 is FQGTGA. Written as DNA, the CDR3 is TGTGCCAGCAGCTTAAGACAGGGGGAACTCACCGGGGAGCTGTCTTGG. Amino acids: CASSLRQGELTGELSW.

This sequence joins TRBV25-1 and TRBJ1-2; D call uncertain. Trimming removed 0 bases from V and 1 base from J, with 6 bases in between. This CDR3 has 14 residues. Germline CDR1 and CDR2: MGHDK and SYGVNS. CDR3 nucleotides: TGTGCCAGCAGTGAATATACCCTTAACTATGGCTACACCTTC. Translating gives CASSEYTLNYGYTF.

V and J are TRBV7-9 and TRBJ1-2; TRBD1 is a possible D gene (5 bases). The V end was cut by 5 bases, the J end by 2 bases, with 15 bases between. This CDR3 has 15 residues. Per germline, CDR1 SEHNR and CDR2 FQNEAQ (reference sequence). CDR3 nucleotides: TGTGCCAGCAGCGACGCGGGACGGAACAACTATGGCTACACCTTC. Translation gives CASSDAGRNNYGYTF.

Concerning this clonotype: A much larger clone lies a single base off, so this may be a read error. This rearrangement joins TRBV5-4 to TRBJ2-2, with D possibly matching TRBD2 (6 bases). Germline V gene sequence: CDR1 SGHNT, CDR2 YYREEE (reference sequence). The CDR3 is 15 residues long. As DNA, the CDR3 is TGTGCCAGCAGCTTGGGTCCGGGAGAGACCGGGGAGCCGTTTTTT. The encoded protein is CASSLGPGETGEPFF. The entire variable domain, with the rest obtained from reference TRBV5-4 and TRBJ2-2, is as follows: ETGVTQSPTHLIKTRGQQVTLRCSSQSGHNTVSWYQQALGQGPQFIFQYYREEENGRGNFPPRFSGLQFPNYSSELNVNALELDDSALYLCASSLGPGETGEPFFGEGSRLTVL.

This clonotype has ten or more counts. The V and J genes are TRBV5-6 and TRBJ1-1, with 7 bases lining up with TRBD1. CDR1 is SGHDT and CDR2 is YYEEEE in the germline V gene. J lost 12 bases, V lost 3 bases, and 17 bases had no gene match. This CDR3 contains 15 residues. DNA of the CDR3: TGTGCCAGCAGCTCACGGCCACAGGGGCGCGCGACAACTTTCTTT. Translation: CASSSRPQGRATTFF.

The J gene is TRBJ1-1, the V gene TRBV7-6, with TRBD1 as a possible D gene (5 bases). CDR3 length: 14 amino acids. Deletions cut 4 bases from V and 4 bases from J, with 13 bases between. Germline V gives CDR1 SGHVS, CDR2 FNYEAQ. The CDR3 DNA is TGTGCCAGCAGCTCAGGGTCTCCCCTCACTGAAGCTTTCTTT. Amino acid sequence: CASSSGSPLTEAFF.

Only one count was recorded for this clonotype. This rearrangement joins TRBV25-1 to TRBJ1-1; 9 bases fit TRBD1. The CDR3 is made up of 16 amino acids. Germline CDR1 is MGHDK and CDR2 is SYGVNS. The V and J ends lost 4 bases and 0 bases, in that order; junction bases with no gene match: 6. The CDR3, as DNA: TGTGCCAGCAGTGCGACAGGGGGGGACATGAACACTGAAGCTTTCTTT. Amino acids: CASSATGGDMNTEAFF.

The rearrangement uses TRBV2 and TRBJ1-6, with TRBD1 matching over 7 bases. The CDR3 is made up of 16 amino acids. After removal of 2 bases from V and 2 bases from J, the junction contained 3 bases not matched to a gene. Germline loops: CDR1 SNHLY, CDR2 FYNNEI. The CDR3 sequence: CASSEQGVTYNSPLHF. The CDR3 DNA reads as TGTGCCAGCAGTGAACAGGGGGTGACCTATAATTCACCCCTCCACTTT. Looking up the rest from reference TRBV2 and TRBJ1-6 gives the full variable domain: EPEVTQTPSHQVTQMGQEVILRCVPISNHLYFYWYRQILGQKVEFLVSFYNNEISEKSEIFDDQFSVERPDGSNFTLKIRSTKLEDSAMYFCASSEQGVTYNSPLHFGNGTRLTVT.

The V call is TRBV7-8, the J call TRBJ2-3; 7 bases match TRBD2. Germline lookup yields CDR1 SGHVS and CDR2 FQNEAQ. The CDR3 has 14 residues. Germline trimming cut 1 base from V and 8 bases from J; bases unmatched to any gene: 6. The DNA of the CDR3 is TGTGCCAGCAGCTTAGGAGGGGAGGGGATTACGCAGTATTTT. Its protein is CASSLGGEGITQYF.

This clonotype came up many times. The chain recombines TRBV14 with TRBJ1-1; 7 bases match TRBD1. After removal of 2 bases from V and 4 bases from J, the junction contained 1 base not matched to a gene. The CDR3 has 13 residues. Per the germline V gene, CDR1 is SGHDN and CDR2 is FVKESK. In DNA form, the CDR3 reads TGTGCCAGCAGCCAAAACAGGGGCACTGAAGCTTTCTTT. Its translation is CASSQNRGTEAFF. Supplemented by reference TRBV14 and TRBJ1-1, the full variable domain reads EAGVTQFPSHSVIEKGQTVTLRCDPISGHDNLYWYRRVMGKEIKFLLHFVKESKQDESGMPNNRFLAERTGGTYSTLKVQPAELEDSGVYFCASSQNRGTEAFFGQGTRLTVV.

Many counts were recorded for this clonotype. The J gene is TRBJ2-7, the V gene TRBV13; the match to TRBD2 covers 14 bases. Germline V gene data show CDR1 as PRHDT and CDR2 as FYEKMQ (reference sequence). This CDR3 region has 13 residues. The V and J ends lost 5 bases and 11 bases, in that order; junction bases with no gene match: 5. The CDR3 coding sequence is TGTGCCAGCAGCATGGGACTAGCGGGAGATAAGTACTTC. Protein product: CASSMGLAGDKYF.